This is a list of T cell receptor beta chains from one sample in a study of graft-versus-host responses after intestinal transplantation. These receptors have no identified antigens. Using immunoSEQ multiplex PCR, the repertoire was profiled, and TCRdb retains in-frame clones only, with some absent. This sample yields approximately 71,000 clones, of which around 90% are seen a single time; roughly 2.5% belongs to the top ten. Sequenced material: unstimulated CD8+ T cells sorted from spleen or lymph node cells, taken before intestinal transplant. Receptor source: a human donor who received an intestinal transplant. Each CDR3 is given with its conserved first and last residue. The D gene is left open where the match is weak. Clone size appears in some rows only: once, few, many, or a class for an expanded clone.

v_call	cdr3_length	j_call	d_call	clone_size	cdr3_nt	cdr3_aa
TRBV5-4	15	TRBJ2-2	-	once	TGTGCCAGCAGTCACCCGGGGGGCGGATCCGGGGAGCTGTTTTTT	CASSHPGGGSGELFF
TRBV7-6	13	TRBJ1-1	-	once	TGTGCCAGCAGCTTAGCGGCGGGGGCTCCGGCTTTCTTT	CASSLAAGAPAFF
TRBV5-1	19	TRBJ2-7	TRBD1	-	TGCGCCAGCAGCACTCGGGACAGGGGGTCCCCCCTAAGCTCCTACGAGCAGTACTTC	CASSTRDRGSPLSSYEQYF
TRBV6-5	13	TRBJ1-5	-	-	TGTGCCAGCGGGGAGGGTAGGAATCAGCCCCAGCATTTT	CASGEGRNQPQHF
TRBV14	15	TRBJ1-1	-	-	TGTGCCAGCAGCTTCAGCGGGGGGCAGGGCACTGAAGCTTTCTTT	CASSFSGGQGTEAFF
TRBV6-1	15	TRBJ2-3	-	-	TGTGCCAGCAGCATGGACAGTACTGAGGCAGATACGCAGTATTTT	CASSMDSTEADTQYF
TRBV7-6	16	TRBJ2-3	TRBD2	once	TGTGCCAGCAGCATGGGACTAGCGGAGGCCACAGATACGCAGTATTTT	CASSMGLAEATDTQYF
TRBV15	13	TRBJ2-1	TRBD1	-	TGTGCCACCAGCTCCCGGACAGGGCGGGAGCAGTTCTTC	CATSSRTGREQFF
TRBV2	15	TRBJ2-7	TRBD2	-	TGTGCCAGCAGTGAAAAGCGGGGCAGCTCCTACGAGCAGTACTTC	CASSEKRGSSYEQYF
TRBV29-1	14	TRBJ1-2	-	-	TGCAGCGTTGAAGAGGGCAGGGGTAACTATGGCTACACCTTC	CSVEEGRGNYGYTF
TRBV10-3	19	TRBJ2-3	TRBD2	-	TGTGCCATCAGTGAACTGAGGACTAGCGGGAGAAGTGGCACAGATACGCAGTATTTT	CAISELRTSGRSGTDTQYF
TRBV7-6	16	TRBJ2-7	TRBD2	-	TGTGCCAGCAGCTTAGGGGGCAGCGGGGTCTCCTACGAGCAGTACTTC	CASSLGGSGVSYEQYF
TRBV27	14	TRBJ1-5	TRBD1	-	TGTGCCAGCAGTTTATCCGGGACAGGCGGGCCCCAGCATTTT	CASSLSGTGGPQHF
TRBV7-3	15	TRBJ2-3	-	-	TGTGCCAGCAGCCCCTCCCCCTCCCCTCCAGATACGCAGTATTTT	CASSPSPSPPDTQYF
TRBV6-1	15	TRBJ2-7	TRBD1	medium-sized	TGTGCCAGCAGTGTCAGGACAGGCGGAGGCTACGAGCAGTACTTC	CASSVRTGGGYEQYF
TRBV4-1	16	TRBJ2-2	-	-	TGCGCCAGCAGCCAAGTAAGCGTCCCTAACACCGGGGAGCTGTTTTTT	CASSQVSVPNTGELFF
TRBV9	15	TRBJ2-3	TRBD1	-	TGTGCCAGCAGCCTTTTAGGGACAGGGGGAGATACGCAGTATTTT	CASSLLGTGGDTQYF
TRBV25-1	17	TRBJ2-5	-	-	TGTGCCAGCAAGGGGCCTACCAAGGACAGTACTCAAGAGACCCAGTACTTC	CASKGPTKDSTQETQYF
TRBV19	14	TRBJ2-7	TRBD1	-	TGTGCCAGTCGAGCCGGGACAGGGGGTTACGAGCAGTACTTC	CASRAGTGGYEQYF
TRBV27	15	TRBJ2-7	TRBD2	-	TGTGCCAGCAGTTTAAGCGGGAGGGCCTCCTACGAGCAGTACTTC	CASSLSGRASYEQYF
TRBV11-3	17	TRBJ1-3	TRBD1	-	TGTGCCAGCAGCTTAGGGTACAGGGGGCTCTCTGGAAACACCATATATTTT	CASSLGYRGLSGNTIYF
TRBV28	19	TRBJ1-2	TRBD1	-	TGTGCCAGCAGTTTTATGGCTCTAGTTGGGGACAGGGGATCCTATGGCTACACCTTC	CASSFMALVGDRGSYGYTF
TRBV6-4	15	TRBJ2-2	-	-	TGTGCCAGCAGTGAAGTGGGAGGGAACACCGGGGAGCTGTTTTTT	CASSEVGGNTGELFF
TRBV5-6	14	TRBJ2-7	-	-	TGTGCCAGCAGCTTGGGTCAGGGTGTCAACGAGCAGTACTTC	CASSLGQGVNEQYF
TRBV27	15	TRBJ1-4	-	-	TGTGCCAGCAGTTTGGGGGGGATTCCTAATGAAAAACTGTTTTTT	CASSLGGIPNEKLFF
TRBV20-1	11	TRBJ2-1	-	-	TGCAGTGCTACCCCTTTCAATGAGCAGTTCTTC	CSATPFNEQFF
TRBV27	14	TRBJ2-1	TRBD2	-	TGTGCCAGCAGTTTTTGGGAGGGGAGCAATGAGCAGTTCTTC	CASSFWEGSNEQFF
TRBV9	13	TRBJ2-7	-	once	TGTGCCAGCCCGGGATGGACTTTATACGAGCAGTACTTC	CASPGWTLYEQYF
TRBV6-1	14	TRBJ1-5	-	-	TGTGCCAGCAGTTCCCGGGGATCCAATCAGCCCCAGCATTTT	CASSSRGSNQPQHF
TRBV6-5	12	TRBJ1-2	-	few	TGTGCCAGCAGTGAAGCGGAGCTTGGCTACACCTTC	CASSEAELGYTF